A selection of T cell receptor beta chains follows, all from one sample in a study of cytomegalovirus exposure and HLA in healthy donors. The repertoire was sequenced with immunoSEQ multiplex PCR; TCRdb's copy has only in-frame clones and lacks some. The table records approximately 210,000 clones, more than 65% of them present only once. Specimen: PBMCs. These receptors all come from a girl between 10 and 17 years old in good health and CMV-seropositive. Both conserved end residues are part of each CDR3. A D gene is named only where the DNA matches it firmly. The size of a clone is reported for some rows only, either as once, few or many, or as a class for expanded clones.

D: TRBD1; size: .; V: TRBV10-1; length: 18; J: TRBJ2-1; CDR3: CASSGAWGQGVSENEQFF; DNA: TGCGCCAGCAGCGGGGCCTGGGGACAGGGGGTTTCGGAAAATGAGCAGTTCTTC
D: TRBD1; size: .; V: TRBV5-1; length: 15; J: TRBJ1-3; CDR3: CASSPRTGSGNTIYF; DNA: TGCGCCAGCAGCCCCCGGACAGGCTCTGGAAACACCATATATTTT
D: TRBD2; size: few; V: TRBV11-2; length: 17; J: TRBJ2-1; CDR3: CASSLDPLRGAGDEQFF; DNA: TGTGCCAGCAGCTTAGACCCCTTGCGGGGGGCCGGGGATGAGCAGTTCTTC
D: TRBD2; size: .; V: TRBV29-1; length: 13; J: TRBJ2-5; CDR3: CSVRGLAGETQYF; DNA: TGCAGCGTCCGCGGACTAGCGGGTGAGACCCAGTACTTC
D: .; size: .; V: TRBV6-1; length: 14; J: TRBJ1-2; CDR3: CASSEEDRVYGYTF; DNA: TGTGCCAGCAGTGAAGAAGACAGAGTATATGGCTACACCTTC
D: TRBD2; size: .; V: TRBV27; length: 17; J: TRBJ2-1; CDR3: CASSLSGLAGGIGEQFF; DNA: TGTGCCAGCAGTTTATCTGGACTAGCGGGGGGGATCGGTGAGCAGTTCTTC
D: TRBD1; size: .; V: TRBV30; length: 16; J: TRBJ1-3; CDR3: CAWGRDRGRYGNTIYF; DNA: TGTGCCTGGGGAAGGGACAGGGGGCGGTATGGAAACACCATATATTTT
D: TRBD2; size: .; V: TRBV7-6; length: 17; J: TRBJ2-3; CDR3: CASSLSYLAGGTDTQYF; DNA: TGTGCCAGCAGCTTATCTTATCTAGCGGGGGGCACAGATACGCAGTATTTT
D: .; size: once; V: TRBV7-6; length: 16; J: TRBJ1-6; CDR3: CASSLVLAGRNSPLHF; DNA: TGTGCCAGCAGCTTAGTGTTGGCAGGGCGGAATTCACCCCTCCACTTT
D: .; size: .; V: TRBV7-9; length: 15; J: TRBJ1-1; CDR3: CASSLVGGLNTEAFF; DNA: TGTGCCAGCAGCTTAGTCGGCGGATTGAACACTGAAGCTTTCTTT
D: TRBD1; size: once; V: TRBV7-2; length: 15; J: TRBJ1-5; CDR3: CASSPGTDSNQPQHF; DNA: TGTGCCAGCAGCCCGGGGACAGATAGCAATCAGCCCCAGCATTTT
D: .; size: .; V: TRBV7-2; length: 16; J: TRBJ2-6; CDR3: CASSLAGTSGANVLTF; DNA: TGTGCCAGCAGCTTAGCGGGGACATCTGGGGCCAACGTCCTGACTTTC
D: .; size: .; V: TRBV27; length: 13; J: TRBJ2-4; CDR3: CASRGGGKNIQYF; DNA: TGTGCCAGCAGGGGGGGAGGCAAAAACATTCAGTACTTC
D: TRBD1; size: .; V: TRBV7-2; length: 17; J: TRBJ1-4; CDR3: CASSSGTGNPEGEKLFF; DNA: TGTGCCAGCAGCTCCGGGACAGGGAATCCCGAAGGAGAAAAACTGTTTTTT
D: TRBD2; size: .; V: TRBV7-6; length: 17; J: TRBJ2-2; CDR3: CASSLVSSGGATGELFF; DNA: TGTGCCAGCAGCTTAGTCTCCAGCGGGGGGGCAACCGGGGAGCTGTTTTTT
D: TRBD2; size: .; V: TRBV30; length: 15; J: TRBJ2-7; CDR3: CAWGPGLAVTYEQYF; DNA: TGTGCCTGGGGACCGGGACTAGCGGTGACCTACGAGCAGTACTTC
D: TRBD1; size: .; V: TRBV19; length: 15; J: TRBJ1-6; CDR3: CASSPGTVYNSPLHF; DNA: TGTGCCAGTAGTCCGGGGACAGTTTATAATTCACCCCTCCACTTT
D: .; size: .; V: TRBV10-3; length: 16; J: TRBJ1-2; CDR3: CAISDRPSAGTRGYTF; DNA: TGTGCCATCAGTGACAGACCATCGGCGGGAACTAGAGGCTACACCTTC
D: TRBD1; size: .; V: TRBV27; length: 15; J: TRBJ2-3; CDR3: CASSYGQDNTDTQYF; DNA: TGTGCCAGCAGCTATGGACAGGACAACACAGATACGCAGTATTTT
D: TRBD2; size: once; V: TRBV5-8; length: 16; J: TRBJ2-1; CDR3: CASSLVGGSSYNEQFF; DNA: TGTGCCAGCAGCTTGGTGGGGGGGAGCTCCTACAATGAGCAGTTCTTC
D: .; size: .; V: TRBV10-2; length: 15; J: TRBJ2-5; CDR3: CASSVDSTLQETQYF; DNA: TGCGCCAGCAGTGTGGACAGCACACTACAAGAGACCCAGTACTTC
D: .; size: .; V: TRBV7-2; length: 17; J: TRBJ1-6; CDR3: CASRDGRSTIYNSPLHF; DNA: TGTGCCAGCAGGGATGGCAGGTCGACCATTTATAATTCACCCCTCCACTTT
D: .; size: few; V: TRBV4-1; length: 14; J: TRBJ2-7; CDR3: CASSDSLSSYEQYF; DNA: TGCGCCAGCAGCGACAGCCTGAGCTCCTACGAGCAGTACTTC
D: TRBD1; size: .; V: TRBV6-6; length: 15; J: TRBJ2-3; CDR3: CASTTGTGYTDTQYF; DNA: TGTGCCAGCACTACAGGGACAGGATACACAGATACGCAGTATTTT
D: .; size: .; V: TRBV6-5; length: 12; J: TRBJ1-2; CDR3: CASSNEQGGKAF; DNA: TGTGCCAGCAGTAACGAACAGGGTGGGAAGGCCTTC
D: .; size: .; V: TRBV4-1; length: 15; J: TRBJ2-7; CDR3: CASRVIGGATYEQYF; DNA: TGCGCCAGCAGAGTCATAGGGGGGGCTACCTACGAGCAGTACTTC